This passage covers 17 T cell receptor beta chains from one sample sequenced in a study of T-cell memory formation after mild COVID-19. TCRdb re-called the 5' RACE reads through MiXCR, storing one row per CDR3 protein. The table lists about 250,000 distinct CDR3 sequences, roughly 15% of them singletons, with 3.5% in the top ten. The specimen sequenced was PBMCs or a T cell subset sorted from them (not recorded which). All receptors come from a man younger than 35 who had mild COVID-19 (a few samples of this study predate the infection). Cell type and time point are not known.

The gene calls are TRBV24-1 and TRBJ2-5; 9 nucleotides agree with TRBD1. With V trimmed by 4 bases and J by 4 bases, 6 bases remained unmatched. In germline, CDR1 is KGHDR, CDR2 SFDVKD. The CDR3 consists of 15 residues. The CDR3 DNA is TGTGCCACCAGTGAGGACACAGGGGGCAGAGAGACCCAGTACTTC. This encodes CATSEDTGGRETQYF.

V gene TRBV7-9 combines with J gene TRBJ1-5; the D is unclear. Germline V gives CDR1 SEHNR, CDR2 FQNEAQ (reference sequence). Trimming left V 4 bases short and J 8 bases short, with 18 bases between. There are 15 residues in the CDR3. The CDR3 is CASSYGEWVEEPQHF. For the CDR3, the DNA is TGTGCCAGCAGCTACGGGGAATGGGTAGAGGAGCCCCAGCATTTT.

This clonotype showed up just a few times. The germline gene is not matched at one end of the junction; a read error may be the cause. This sequence joins TRBV6-6 and TRBJ2-7; weak D call: TRBD2 (5 bases). Germline V gene sequence: CDR1 MNHNY, CDR2 SVGAGI (reference sequence). The CDR3 has 14 residues. CDR3 loop: CASSYSILERAPHF. CDR3 bases: TGTGCCAGCAGTTACTCGATTCTAGAGAGGGCCCCGCACTTC.

This clonotype appeared many times. The chain couples TRBV10-2 to TRBJ2-1; D may be TRBD2 (6 bases). CDR1 is WSHSY and CDR2 is SAAADI in the germline V gene. CDR3 length: 13 amino acids. V gave up 6 bases and J gave up 4 bases, with 10 bases separating them. CDR3 in amino acids: CASSAGLYNEQFF. The CDR3 bases are TGCGCCAGCAGCGCCGGACTATACAATGAGCAGTTCTTC.

The table lists this clonotype with a few counts. J is TRBJ2-7 and V is TRBV6-2 or TRBV6-3, with D perhaps given as TRBD1 or TRBD2 (5 bases each). Germline CDR1 is MNHEY and CDR2 is SVGEGT. Between the trimmed V and J ends, which lost 0 bases and 4 bases, there was a span of 13 bases. The CDR3 is 15 residues long. CDR3 in DNA: TGTGCCAGCAGTTACTCGACGGGGCGTAAATACGAGCAGTACTTC. Translation: CASSYSTGRKYEQYF.

Only a few counts were recorded for this clonotype. The genes are TRBV7-2 and TRBJ2-7; no reliable D call. With 3 bases removed from V and 6 bases from J, the gap between germline ends came to 9 bases. This CDR3 comprises 12 residues. Looked up from germline, CDR1 is SGHTA and CDR2 is FQGNSA. CDR3: CASSFDRGEQYF. The CDR3 DNA reads TGTGCCAGCAGCTTCGACCGAGGCGAGCAGTACTTC.

This clonotype was observed a few times. The chain employs TRBV11-2 and TRBJ2-1; 9 bases match TRBD2. Germline assignment: CDR1 SGHAT and CDR2 FQNNGV. The CDR3 extends over 19 amino acids. V shed 5 bases and J 1 base; nucleotides not matched to a gene: 15. The DNA for the CDR3 is TGTGCCAGCAGCCTTCGAGGTAGCGGGGGCCGACGATCCTACAATGAGCAGTTCTTC. Protein sequence: CASSLRGSGGRRSYNEQFF.

This clonotype was counted between two and nine times. The chain joins TRBV7-9 to TRBJ1-2; no clear D gene. V was shortened by 6 bases and J by 3 bases, with 11 bases between the two germline ends. Germline-derived CDR1 and CDR2 are SEHNR and FQNEAQ (reference sequence). The CDR3 has 13 residues. The CDR3: CASSPNLDYGYTF. The DNA for the CDR3 is TGTGCCAGCAGTCCAAACTTAGACTATGGCTACACCTTC.

This clonotype was counted only a few times. The chain recombines TRBV5-1 with TRBJ2-3, with no clear D. Germline V lookup: CDR1 SGHRS, CDR2 YFSETQ. The CDR3 runs to 16 residues. The V and J ends lost 2 bases and 0 bases respectively, with 13 bases between them. CDR3 DNA: TGCGCCAGCAGCTTAGGTTTGCTACTTAGCACAGATACGCAGTATTTT. Translated: CASSLGLLLSTDTQYF.

The chain employs TRBV4-1 and TRBJ2-2; D not resolved. This CDR3 spans 11 amino acids. In germline, CDR1 is MGHRA, CDR2 YSYEKL. With 8 bases removed from V and 3 bases from J, the gap between germline ends came to 4 bases. The CDR3 loop reads CASEDTGELFF. The CDR3, as DNA: TGCGCCAGCGAGGACACCGGGGAGCTGTTTTTT.

This clonotype came up a few times. The chain employs TRBV24-1 and TRBJ2-2, with unresolved D. This CDR3 comprises 14 residues. From germline, CDR1 is KGHDR and CDR2 SFDVKD. V gave up 0 bases and J gave up 6 bases, with 7 bases separating them. The CDR3 bases are TGTGCCACCAGTGATTTGACGGTGCCCGGGGAGCTGTTTTTT. Amino acid sequence: CATSDLTVPGELFF.

The chain carries TRBV18 and TRBJ2-7; D call uncertain. Germline CDR1 is KGHSH and CDR2 is LQKENI. The germline V and J ends were trimmed by 6 bases and 1 base, with 16 bases remaining between them. The CDR3 totals 15 residues. As DNA, the CDR3 is TGTGCCAGCTCCCTAGGACCAGGCCTTTCCTACGAGCAGTACTTC. Its translation is CASSLGPGLSYEQYF. Supplemented by reference TRBV18 and TRBJ2-7, the full variable domain reads NAGVMQNPRHLVRRRGQEARLRCSPMKGHSHVYWYRQLPEEGLKFMVYLQKENIIDESGMPKERFSAEFPKEGPSILRIQQVVRGDSAAYFCASSLGPGLSYEQYFGPGTRLTVT.

This clonotype came up a few times. This chain links TRBV5-1 with TRBJ2-1; weak D call: TRBD2 (6 bases). This CDR3 contains 17 residues. In germline, CDR1 is SGHRS, CDR2 YFSETQ. Trimming cost V 0 bases and J 7 bases, with 20 bases left between them. The CDR3 region has the DNA TGCGCCAGCAGCTTGGTATGGTCCGGGGGAAATAAAAATGAGCAGTTCTTC. Its translation is CASSLVWSGGNKNEQFF. The full variable domain, completed using reference TRBV5-1 and TRBJ2-1, is KAGVTQTPRYLIKTRGQQVTLSCSPISGHRSVSWYQQTPGQGLQFLFEYFSETQRNKGNFPGRFSGRQFSNSRSEMNVSTLELGDSALYLCASSLVWSGGNKNEQFFGPGTRLTVL.

The chain employs TRBV7-3 and TRBJ1-5, with a weak D call TRBD1 (5 bases). V was trimmed by 5 bases and J by 0 bases, leaving 17 bases between them. CDR1 is SGHTA, CDR2 FQGTGA, per germline. The CDR3 sequence is 17 residues long. CDR3 in DNA: TGTGCCAGCAGCCAGCACCGACAGCTTTATAGCAATCAGCCCCAGCATTTT. It specifies CASSQHRQLYSNQPQHF.

V is TRBV3-1 and J is TRBJ2-7; D is uncertain. Germline values: CDR1 LGHDT, CDR2 YNNKEL (reference sequence). V was cut by 4 bases and J by 3 bases, with 10 bases left in between. CDR3 length: 13 residues. CDR3 loop: CASSLSGFYEQYF. As DNA, the CDR3 is TGTGCCAGCAGCCTGTCTGGGTTCTACGAGCAGTACTTC.

There are many counts of this clonotype. This rearrangement joins TRBV11-2 to TRBJ2-1, with a weak D call TRBD1 (5 bases). The V end was cut by 2 bases, the J end by 9 bases, with 11 bases between. This CDR3 comprises 13 residues. The V gene's germline CDR1 is SGHAT and CDR2 FQNNGV. The CDR3 sequence: CASSLSLQGEQFF. CDR3 nucleotide sequence: TGTGCCAGCAGCTTATCGCTTCAGGGTGAGCAGTTCTTC.

The chain combines TRBV5-1 with TRBJ2-7, with 7 bases matching TRBD1. CDR1 is SGHRS, CDR2 YFSETQ, per germline. The CDR3 consists of 13 residues. The ends lost 5 bases at V and 6 bases at J; junction bases unmatched: 8. The CDR3 bases are TGCGCCAGCAGTCCCGGGACAGACTCCGAGCAGTACTTC. It is translated as CASSPGTDSEQYF. The full variable domain, with the rest looked up from reference TRBV5-1 and TRBJ2-7, is KAGVTQTPRYLIKTRGQQVTLSCSPISGHRSVSWYQQTPGQGLQFLFEYFSETQRNKGNFPGRFSGRQFSNSRSEMNVSTLELGDSALYLCASSPGTDSEQYFGPGTRLTVT.